This TCR beta chain was retrieved from a study of breast tumors, draining lymph nodes, adjacent tissues. Germline lookup yields CDR1 MNHEY and CDR2 SVGEGT. The CDR3 spans 13 residues. Trimming removed 2 bases from V and 6 bases from J, with 10 bases in between. Each CDR3 protein is one row after TCRdb ran MiXCR on the multiplex PCR reads. The sample has about 140,000 distinct CDR3 sequences, roughly 33% seen once. Turning to this clonotype: Given a much more abundant clone one base away, this may be a read error.

Axillary draining lymph nodes of breast cancer patients supplied the node samples. V gene TRBV6-2 or TRBV6-3 combines with J gene TRBJ2-5, with a possible D match to TRBD2 (5 bases). This TCR was recovered from a female donor with breast cancer. Some clones in this sample may be carry-over from other donors' samples. Material: axillary lymph node tissue. CDR3 sequence (DNA): TGTGCCAGCAGTTACGCGGGCCCCAAGACCCAGTACTTC. It encodes CASSYAGPKTQYF.